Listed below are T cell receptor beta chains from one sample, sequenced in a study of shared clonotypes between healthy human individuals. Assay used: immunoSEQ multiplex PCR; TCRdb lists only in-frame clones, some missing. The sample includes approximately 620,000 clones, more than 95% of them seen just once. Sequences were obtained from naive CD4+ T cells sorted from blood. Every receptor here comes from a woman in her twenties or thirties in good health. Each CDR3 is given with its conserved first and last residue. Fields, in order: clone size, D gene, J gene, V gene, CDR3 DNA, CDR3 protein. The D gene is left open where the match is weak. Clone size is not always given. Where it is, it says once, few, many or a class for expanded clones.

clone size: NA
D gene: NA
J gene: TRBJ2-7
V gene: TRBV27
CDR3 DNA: TGTGCCAGCAAAACCGAGTTCGGGGGCCTAAACGAGCAGTACTTC
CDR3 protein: CASKTEFGGLNEQYF

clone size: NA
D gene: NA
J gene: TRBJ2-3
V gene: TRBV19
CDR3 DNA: TGTGCCAGTAGTATACTGGCAAGAGATACGCAGTATTTT
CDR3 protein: CASSILARDTQYF

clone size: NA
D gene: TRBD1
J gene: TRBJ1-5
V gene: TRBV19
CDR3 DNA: TGTGCCAGTAGTTCCGGGACAGGGGGCGCTTGGGGCAATCAGCCCCAGCATTTT
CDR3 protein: CASSSGTGGAWGNQPQHF

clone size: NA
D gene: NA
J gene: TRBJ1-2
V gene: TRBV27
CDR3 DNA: TGTGCCAGCAGCCTCGGGTCTGCGGGAGGCTACACCTTC
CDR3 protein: CASSLGSAGGYTF

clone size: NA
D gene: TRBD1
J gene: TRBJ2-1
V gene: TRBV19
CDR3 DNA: TGTGCCAGTAGTGAGGACAGGGAAAGGGGTGAGCAGTTCTTC
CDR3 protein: CASSEDRERGEQFF

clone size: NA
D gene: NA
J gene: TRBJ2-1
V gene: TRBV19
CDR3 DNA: TGTGCCAGTAGTACCAGGGGATACTACAATGAGCAGTTCTTC
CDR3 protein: CASSTRGYYNEQFF

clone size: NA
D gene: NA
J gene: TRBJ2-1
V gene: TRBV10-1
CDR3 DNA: TGCGCCAGCAGTGAGTCGGCGGTCTCCTACAATGAGCAGTTCTTC
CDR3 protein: CASSESAVSYNEQFF

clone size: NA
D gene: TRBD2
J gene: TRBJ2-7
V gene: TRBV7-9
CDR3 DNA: TGTGCCAGCAGTGAACCGACTAGCGGGAGGTCCGGCTACGAGCAGTACTTC
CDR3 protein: CASSEPTSGRSGYEQYF

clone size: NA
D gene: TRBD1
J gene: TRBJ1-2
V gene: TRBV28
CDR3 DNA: TGTGCCAGCAGACAGGCCGGGACAGGGGCCTATGGCTACACCTTC
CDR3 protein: CASRQAGTGAYGYTF

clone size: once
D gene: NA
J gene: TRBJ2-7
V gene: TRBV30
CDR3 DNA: TGTGCCTGGGAGGGTGACAGGCAGACCTACGAGCAGTACTTC
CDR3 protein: CAWEGDRQTYEQYF

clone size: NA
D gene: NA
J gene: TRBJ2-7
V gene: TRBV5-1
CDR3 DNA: TGCGCCAGCAGCTTACTAGAGAAGTCGGTGGACGAGCAGTACTTC
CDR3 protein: CASSLLEKSVDEQYF

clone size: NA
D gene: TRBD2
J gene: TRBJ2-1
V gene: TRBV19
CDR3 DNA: TGTGCCAGTAGTACCCTAGCGGGAGGGTACAATGAGCAGTTCTTC
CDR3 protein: CASSTLAGGYNEQFF

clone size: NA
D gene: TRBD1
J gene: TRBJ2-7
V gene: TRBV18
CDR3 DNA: TGTGCCAGCTCACCGGGACAGGGGTCTTCCTACGAGCAGTACTTC
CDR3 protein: CASSPGQGSSYEQYF

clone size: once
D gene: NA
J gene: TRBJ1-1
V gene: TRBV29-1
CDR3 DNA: TGCAGCGTACAGACTTATCTCTCTGACACTGAAGCTTTCTTT
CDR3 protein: CSVQTYLSDTEAFF

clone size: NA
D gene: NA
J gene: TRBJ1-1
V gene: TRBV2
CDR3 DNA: TGTGCCACCAAAATTGCCCCATTGAACACTGAAGCTTTCTTT
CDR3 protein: CATKIAPLNTEAFF

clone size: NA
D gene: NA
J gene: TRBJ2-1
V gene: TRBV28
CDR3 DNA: TGTGCCAGCAGTTCTGGACTAAGCTCCTACAATGAGCAGTTCTTC
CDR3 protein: CASSSGLSSYNEQFF

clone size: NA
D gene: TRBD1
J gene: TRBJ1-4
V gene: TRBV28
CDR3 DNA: TGTGCCAGCAGACCGGACAGGGTGAAGAGTGAAAAACTGTTTTTT
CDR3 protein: CASRPDRVKSEKLFF

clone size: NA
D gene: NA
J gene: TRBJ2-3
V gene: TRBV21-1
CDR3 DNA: TGTGCCAGCAGCAAAGTAGGGACAGGGGTTGGCACAGATACGCAGTATTTT
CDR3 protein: CASSKVGTGVGTDTQYF

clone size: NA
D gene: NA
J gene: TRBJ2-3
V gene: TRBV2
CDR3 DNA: TGTGCCAGCAGTGACGACAACACAGATACGCAGTATTTT
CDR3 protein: CASSDDNTDTQYF

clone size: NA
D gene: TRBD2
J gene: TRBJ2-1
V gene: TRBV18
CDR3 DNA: TGTGCCAGCTCACCACCGTCGGGGGGGATCTCCTACAATGAGCAGTTCTTC
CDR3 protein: CASSPPSGGISYNEQFF

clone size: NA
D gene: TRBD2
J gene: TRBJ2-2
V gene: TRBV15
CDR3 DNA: TGTGCCACCAGCAGAGAAAGCGGGGACGGGGAGCTGTTTTTT
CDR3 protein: CATSRESGDGELFF

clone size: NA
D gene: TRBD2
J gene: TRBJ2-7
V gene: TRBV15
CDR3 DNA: TGTGCCACCAGCACCGGACTAGCGGGAGGCGAAGAGCAGTACTTC
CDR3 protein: CATSTGLAGGEEQYF

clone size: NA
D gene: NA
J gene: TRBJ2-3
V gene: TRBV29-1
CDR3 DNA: TGCAGCGTTGTACTCAGCACAGATACGCAGTATTTT
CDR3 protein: CSVVLSTDTQYF

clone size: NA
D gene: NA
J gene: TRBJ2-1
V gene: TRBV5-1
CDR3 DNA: TGCGCCAGCAGCCCTCCCGTAGCGGAGGAGGTCGATGAGCAGTTCTTC
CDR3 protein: CASSPPVAEEVDEQFF

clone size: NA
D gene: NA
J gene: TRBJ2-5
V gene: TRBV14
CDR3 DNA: TGTGCCAGCAGCCCTCTTGTCCTACAAGAGACCCAGTACTTC
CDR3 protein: CASSPLVLQETQYF

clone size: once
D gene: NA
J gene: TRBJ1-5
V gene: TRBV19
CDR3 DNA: TGTGCCAGTAGTGGCAGGAATCAGCCCCAGCATTTT
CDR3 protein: CASSGRNQPQHF

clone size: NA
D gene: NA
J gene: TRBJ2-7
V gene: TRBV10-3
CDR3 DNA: TGTGCCATCAGTGAGTCCGGGCCCTCTAACGAGCAGTACTTC
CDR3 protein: CAISESGPSNEQYF

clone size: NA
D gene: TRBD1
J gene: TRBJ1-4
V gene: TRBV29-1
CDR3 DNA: TGCAGCGTTCGAAATAAGACAGGGTCGTATGAAAAACTGTTTTTT
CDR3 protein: CSVRNKTGSYEKLFF